This T cell receptor beta chain was profiled in a study of Ad26.COV2.S vaccination and SARS-CoV-2 variants. At the level of the study: The study gave Ad26.COV2.S intramuscularly, once or twice 56 days apart. Study results and caveats: Total T cell responses, in the TCR breadth and depth analyses, may have been underestimated.

Stated treatment: approximately 18 received Ad26.COV2.S at low or high dose, single or two shots; a few received placebo; per-sample allocation not given. The samples date from day 63 after the first vaccine or placebo injection. The repertoire was sequenced with immunoSEQ multiplex PCR; TCRdb's copy has only in-frame clones and lacks some. The sample lists around 350,000 clones; approximately 81% were seen once. For this clone: The antigen remains undetermined.

The V gene lost 0 bases and the J gene lost 3 bases, with 8 bases spanning the gap. Germline V CDR1 and CDR2: SGDLS, YYNGEE. The CDR3 spans 14 residues. This clonotype was obtained from a person between 18 and 65 years old who received the Ad26.COV2.S COVID-19 vaccine or a placebo. The sequenced sample was peripheral blood, obtained in a trial of Ad26.COV2.S vaccine versus placebo. The genes are TRBV9 and TRBJ2-3; D is uncertain. CDR3 sequence: CASSVDPVTDTQYF. CDR3 nucleotides: TGTGCCAGCAGCGTAGATCCAGTAACAGATACGCAGTATTTT.